This T cell receptor (beta chain) was identified in a study of cytomegalovirus exposure and HLA in healthy donors. 60 Vbeta and 13 Jbeta primers were used in PCR. Profiling relied on immunoSEQ multiplex PCR, and the TCRdb table lists in-frame clones only, not all of them. The sample records some 200,000 clones, 65% to 80% being singletons. The CDR3 spans 16 residues. With V trimmed by 4 bases and J by 7 bases, 10 bases remained unmatched. CDR1 is SGHVS, CDR2 FNYEAQ, per germline. Sequenced sample: PBMCs. The sequence derives from a girl aged 2 to 10 in good health and CMV-seronegative. The rearrangement links TRBV7-6 to TRBJ1-6, with 7 positions matching TRBD1. This CDR3 reads CASSWGIDRDNSPLHF. CDR3 coding DNA: TGTGCCAGCAGCTGGGGGATCGACAGGGACAATTCACCCCTCCACTTT. The full variable domain, rest sourced from reference TRBV7-6 and TRBJ1-6, is GAGVSQSPRYKVTKRGQDVALRCDPISGHVSLYWYRQALGQGPEFLTYFNYEAQQDKSGLPNDRFSAERPEGSISTLTIQRTEQRDSAMYRCASSWGIDRDNSPLHFGNGTRLTVT.